Listed here are 13 T cell receptor beta chains from one sample, sequenced in a study of T cell responses to AZD1222 COVID-19 vaccine. Produced via immunoSEQ multiplex PCR; TCRdb's table is partial and in-frame only. In the table there are 120,000 or so clones, roughly 90% of which are singletons. This specimen was peripheral blood, taken on day 0 of AZD1222 vaccination. These receptors all come from an adult in good health.

V gene TRBV2 combines with J gene TRBJ2-7; 12 nucleotides match TRBD2. The ends lost 6 bases at V and 2 bases at J; junction bases unmatched: 8. Germline V gene lookup returns CDR1 SNHLY and CDR2 FYNNEI. The CDR3 has 16 amino acids. The chain's CDR3 is CASSPALAGGPYEQYF. In nucleotides, the CDR3 is TGTGCCAGCAGCCCAGCCCTAGCGGGAGGGCCCTACGAGCAGTACTTC. Full variable domain (missing parts from reference TRBV2 and TRBJ2-7): EPEVTQTPSHQVTQMGQEVILRCVPISNHLYFYWYRQILGQKVEFLVSFYNNEISEKSEIFDDQFSVERPDGSNFTLKIRSTKLEDSAMYFCASSPALAGGPYEQYFGPGTRLTVT.

This chain links TRBV6-5 with TRBJ1-1, with TRBD1 matching over 9 bases. Trimming took 6 bases from V and 10 from J; bases not matched to a gene: 3. Germline V gene lookup returns CDR1 MNHEY and CDR2 SVGAGI. CDR3 length equals 11 residues. CDR3 in DNA: TGTGCCAGCAGGGACAGGGGTCGAGCTTTCTTT. This translates into CASRDRGRAFF.

J is TRBJ1-5 and V is TRBV15; D unclear. Trimming took off 0 bases at V and 8 bases at J, with 14 bases between the two ends. Germline V gives CDR1 LNHNV, CDR2 YYDKDF (reference sequence). CDR3 size: 15 residues. CDR3 in amino acids: CATSRDVSSGKPQHF. The CDR3 DNA reads as TGTGCCACCAGCAGAGATGTTAGCAGCGGTAAGCCCCAGCATTTT.

The chain links TRBV24-1 to TRBJ2-2, with TRBD2 matching 10 bases. CDR1 and CDR2 (germline): KGHDR, SFDVKD. The CDR3 has 17 amino acids. After removal of 4 bases from V and 3 bases from J, the junction contained 7 bases not matched to a gene. In DNA, the CDR3 is TGTGCCACCAGTGAGTTTAGCGGGAGGAGGTACACCGGGGAGCTGTTTTTT. Its protein is CATSEFSGRRYTGELFF.

The chain links TRBV10-3 to TRBJ2-2, with 10 nucleotides matching TRBD2. V was pared by 5 bases and J by 6 bases, with 9 bases of the junction left unmatched. CDR3 length: 16 residues. Germline V lookup: CDR1 ENHRY, CDR2 SYGVKD. The CDR3 reads CAISSLAGVWSGELFF. The CDR3, as DNA: TGTGCCATCAGTTCCCTAGCGGGAGTGTGGTCCGGGGAGCTGTTTTTT.

The chain uses TRBV7-3 and TRBJ2-1; D gene uncertain. Germline CDR1 is SGHTA and CDR2 is FQGTGA. V was trimmed by 4 bases and J by 0 bases, leaving 10 bases between them. There are 15 residues in the CDR3. CDR3 sequence: CASSSGPYSYNEQFF. The CDR3 region has the DNA TGTGCCAGCAGCTCAGGACCTTACTCCTACAATGAGCAGTTCTTC.

The chain carries TRBV28 and TRBJ1-2; a possible D gene is TRBD1 (5 bases). The ends were cut back, 6 bases at V and 7 bases at J, with 12 bases in the middle. CDR1 and CDR2 from the germline V gene are MDHEN and SYDVKM. The CDR3 sequence is 12 residues long. The CDR3 loop reads CASSKSQGGYTF. CDR3 sequence (DNA): TGTGCCAGCAGCAAATCCCAGGGTGGCTACACCTTC.

The table lists this clone with a few counts. The genes are TRBV5-5 and TRBJ1-2, with D hard to call. Looked up from germline, CDR1 is SGHKS and CDR2 is YYEKEE (reference sequence). CDR3 length equals 13 residues. V lost 0 bases, J lost 4 bases, and 7 bases lay in between. The CDR3 DNA sequence: TGTGCCAGCAGCTTGGGGGAGACCTATGGCTACACCTTC. Residues: CASSLGETYGYTF.

The rearrangement uses TRBV5-4 and TRBJ2-7, with TRBD2 matching 7 bases. This CDR3 comprises 15 residues. Germline V gives CDR1 SGHNT, CDR2 YYREEE (reference sequence). V was clipped by 2 bases and J by 3 bases; unmatched bases: 8. The CDR3 DNA is TGTGCCAGCAGCTTTCGCGGGAGCAGAAACTACGAGCAGTACTTC. Residues: CASSFRGSRNYEQYF. Full variable domain (rest looked up from reference TRBV5-4 and TRBJ2-7): ETGVTQSPTHLIKTRGQQVTLRCSSQSGHNTVSWYQQALGQGPQFIFQYYREEENGRGNFPPRFSGLQFPNYSSELNVNALELDDSALYLCASSFRGSRNYEQYFGPGTRLTVT.

The V gene is TRBV14, the J gene TRBJ1-6; D is uncertain. The CDR3 is made up of 15 amino acids. V lost 0 bases and J 5 bases, leaving 8 bases between the germline ends. In germline, CDR1 is SGHDN, CDR2 FVKESK. CDR3 sequence (DNA): TGTGCCAGCAGCCAAGATGGCAGAAATAATTCACCCCTCCACTTT. Amino acids: CASSQDGRNNSPLHF.

Concerning this clone: The junction does not match germline at one end; this may be a read error. The chain combines TRBV7-7 with TRBJ2-1; TRBD2 agrees at 9 bases. Germline-derived CDR1 and CDR2 are SSHAT and FNYEAQ (reference sequence). The CDR3 contains 16 residues. CDR3 sequence: CASSSLPGRGGFEQFF. CDR3 nucleotides: TGTGCTAGCAGCTCCCTCCCGGGGCGGGGGGGCTTTGAGCAGTTCTTC.

V is TRBV6-5 and J is TRBJ1-4; no definite D call. Deletions cut 3 bases from V and 8 bases from J, with 16 bases between. This CDR3 contains 15 residues. CDR1 MNHEY and CDR2 SVGAGI come from the germline V gene. CDR3 nucleotide sequence: TGTGCCAGCAGTTATTCGGCTGGGGTGTTAGAAAAACTGTTTTTT. Translating gives CASSYSAGVLEKLFF.

V gene TRBV5-1 combines with J gene TRBJ1-1, with TRBD1 matching 7 bases. The CDR3 runs 14 residues. Germline CDR1 and CDR2: SGHRS and YFSETQ. V lost 4 bases and J lost 1; bases outside the gene matches: 4. This chain's CDR3 is CASSGRTGNTEAFF. The CDR3 region has the DNA TGCGCCAGCAGCGGGCGGACAGGGAACACTGAAGCTTTCTTT.